This TCR beta chain came from a study of spatial heterogeneity in lung cancer. Whole-study results and caveats: Within tumors, counts of expanded alpha and beta TCRs tracked tumor mutation counts.

On this clonotype itself: Its antigen remains unidentified. Because the library targeted alpha chains, this beta chain is an off-target read whose size means little.

TCRdb reanalysed the 5' RACE reads using MiXCR and keeps one entry per CDR3 protein. The sample holds about 6,500 distinct CDR3 sequences, roughly 14% seen once. Time point denoted: sample taken at primary tumor resection. The length of the CDR3 is 13 residues. Trimming took 3 bases from V and 2 from J, leaving 7 bases between them. Per the germline V gene, CDR1 is SGHTA and CDR2 is FQGTGA. The chain has TRBV7-3 and TRBJ1-2; D ambiguous. The source material was lung tumor tissue, sampled at surgery. The receptor's source is a male donor with early-stage non-small cell lung cancer. Written as DNA, the CDR3 is TGTGCCAGCAGCTTTAACTCCAACTATGGCTACACCTTC. It yields the protein CASSFNSNYGYTF.